Included here is one T cell receptor beta chain sequence, with context. The antigen is not known. This sample was included in a study of T cell responses to AZD1222 COVID-19 vaccine. Regarding the study as a whole: Repertoires were obtained solely post-peak T cell response. Only a handful of people who got AZD1222 tested seropositive at baseline. Among the donors, most were white British and more were female, and clonal diversity was possibly underestimated.

The repertoire was sequenced with immunoSEQ multiplex PCR; TCRdb's copy has only in-frame clones and lacks some. The sample includes 180,000 or so clones, around 92% of them seen just once. The CDR3 runs to 16 residues. The germline CDR1 and CDR2 sequences are LGHNA and YNFKEQ. The V and J ends lost 0 bases and 0 bases respectively, with 9 bases between them. Material: peripheral blood, obtained 28 days after the second AZD1222 dose. The rearrangement links TRBV4-2 to TRBJ1-3; no reliable D call. The source is an adult who received the AZD1222 COVID-19 vaccine. The CDR3 nucleotides read TGTGCCAGCAGCCAAGAGAAGGGATTCTCTGGAAACACCATATATTTT. This translates into CASSQEKGFSGNTIYF.